The entry below describes one T cell receptor (beta chain). These data are taken from a study of T cell repertoires in aging, cancer and after chemotherapy. With 2 bases clipped from V and 4 bases from J, the junction kept 0 bases outside the gene matches. Germline V gene sequence: CDR1 SGHDN, CDR2 FVKESK. This CDR3 has 13 residues. TRB rearrangements spanning V, D and J were amplified using mixed TRB-A/B primers. TCRdb re-called the multiplex PCR reads with MiXCR, one entry per CDR3 protein. The table has about 12,000 distinct CDR3 sequences, approximately 31% seen once. The template was genomic DNA from peripheral blood, not RNA.

The sample was blood. The receptor comes from a human donor in good health. The donor label of this sample is uncertain. The chain links TRBV14 to TRBJ1-1; 8 bases line up with TRBD1. CDR3 amino acids: CASSQTGGTEAFF. In DNA, the CDR3 is TGTGCCAGCAGCCAAACAGGGGGCACTGAAGCTTTCTTT.